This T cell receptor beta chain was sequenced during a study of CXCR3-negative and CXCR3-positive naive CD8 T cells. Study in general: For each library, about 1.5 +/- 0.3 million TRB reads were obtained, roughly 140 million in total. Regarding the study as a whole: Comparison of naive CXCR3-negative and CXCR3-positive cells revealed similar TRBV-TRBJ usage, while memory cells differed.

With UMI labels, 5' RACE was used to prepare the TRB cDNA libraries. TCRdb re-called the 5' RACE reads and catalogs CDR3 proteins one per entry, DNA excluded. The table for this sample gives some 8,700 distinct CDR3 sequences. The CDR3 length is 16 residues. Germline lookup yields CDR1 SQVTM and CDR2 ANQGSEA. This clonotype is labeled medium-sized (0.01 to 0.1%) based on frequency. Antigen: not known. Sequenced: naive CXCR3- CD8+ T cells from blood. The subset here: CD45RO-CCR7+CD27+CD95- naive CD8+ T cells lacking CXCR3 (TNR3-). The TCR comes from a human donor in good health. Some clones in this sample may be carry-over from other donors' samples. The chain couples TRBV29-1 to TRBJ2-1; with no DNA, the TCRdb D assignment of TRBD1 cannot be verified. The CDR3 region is CSVEGGTNNFRNEQFF.